This T cell receptor beta chain was recovered during a study of T cell responses to AZD1222 COVID-19 vaccine. Study background: Pooling covered second doses at about 4 or about 12 weeks. Study results and limitations: Recipients of two AZD1222 doses showed rising Spike-specific TCR breadth and depth. Dominant CD4 TCR responses targeted spike regions 160-218 and 743-854.

Profiled with immunoSEQ multiplex PCR; TCRdb holds only in-frame clones, not every one. The repertoire holds roughly 150,000 clones, with around nine tenths as singletons. Note on this clone: The antigen is undetermined.

The sequences come from peripheral blood, collected on day 0 of AZD1222 vaccination. This TCR came from an adult in good health.

The CDR3 region is CASSGQGRVRQPQHF. Here the CDR3 DNA reads TGTGCCAGCAGTGGACAGGGTCGGGTTCGTCAGCCCCAGCATTTT. This chain uses TRBV28 with TRBJ1-5; 8 nucleotides align to TRBD1. The germline V gene has CDR1 MDHEN and CDR2 SYDVKM. The CDR3 contains 15 residues. J gave up 6 bases and V 5 bases, and 9 bases lay outside the gene matches.